Listed here is a single TCR beta chain. Its specific antigen is unknown. No much larger clonotype is one base removed from it; base qualities were not supplied. The protocol used for the library was 5' RACE. Sequencing was performed on an Illumina HiSeq 2500. A second PCR of 7 to 11 cycles was run with a J-beta primer mix and a sample-barcoded 5' primer. Each TCR beta cDNA molecule received a unique molecular identifier from a template-switch 5' adaptor carrying 12 random nucleotides. Each sample yielded at least 2.5 million CDR3-containing paired-end reads. First-strand cDNA was synthesized from all RNA with the Mint cDNA synthesis kit, primed by a TRBC-specific oligonucleotide. After uracil-DNA glycosylase treatment, a first 18-cycle PCR used universal primers M1SS and BC2_uni_R on all cDNA. Per the original workflow: Normalization of each sample was performed by random selection of 1 million high-quality reads, each carrying a distinct molecular identifier. Reads sharing molecular identifiers were discarded rather than binned into consensus sequences. MiTCR, run with a Q25 quality threshold and the strictest error-elimination algorithm, handled CDR3 identification, clonotype clustering and error correction. A nonparametric unseen species model with Euler transformation was used to estimate a lower bound on total TCR beta diversity. TCRdb reran the public reads through fastp at Q25 and MiXCR, keeping productive beta chains. Rows are combined by CDR3 protein, so each entry shows the most common genes and DNA. Here the V and J calls rest on TCRdb's processing, not on the authors' analysis. This sample holds some 640,000 distinct CDR3 sequences; roughly 50% were observed only once. Of the sample, 30% to 40% falls within the top ten clones.

The sample belongs to a study of blood T cells in healthy people across ages (dated by TCRdb to the mid-2010s). Background on the whole study: In model experiments, template switching captured roughly one uniquely barcoded TCR beta cDNA molecule for every two T cells. To track age-related changes in TCR beta repertoire diversity, the study relied on deep sequencing normalized with unique cDNA molecular identifiers. For two donors (one aged 18 to 30 and one aged 80 or older), the study analyzed two additional independent replicas of 1 million unique cDNA reads from the same blood draw. Donors were grouped into four age groups: young (average 16 years), middle-aged (about 38), aged (62) and long-lived (around 80). To avoid experimental bias, donors of different ages were randomly spread across the sequencing lanes. What the study reported, not specific to this receptor: The percentage of naive T cells measured by flow cytometry correlated strongly with observed TCR beta diversity. Bulk unsorted PBMC profiling prevented conclusive comparison of naive and antigen-experienced compartments. Because donor CMV infection status was unknown, age-related changes in expanded clonotypes were potentially confounded. Total diversity estimates from one million sequenced T cells were considered lower bounds and underestimates. As age increased, observed TCR beta diversity per million T cells dropped in a roughly linear way, and a significant reduction was already evident by age 40. Compared with the aged group, the long-lived group had more naive CD4+ T cells, fewer expanded clones and increased TCR diversity, suggesting age selection.

The CDR3, from cysteine to phenylalanine, totals 13 residues. Only the CDR3 DNA stays, 39 bases, in frame from base 1. The germline V gene (reference sequence) specifies DFQATT as CDR1 and SNEGSKA as CDR2. V loses 0 bases, J loses 4 bases, and the germline ends lie 9 bases apart. Donors were 39 systemically healthy Caucasian individuals from Russia aged roughly 6 to 95 years. Each donor gave roughly 9.5 milliliters of peripheral blood, collected into EDTA-treated Vacutainer tubes. Ficoll-Paque density-gradient centrifugation was used to isolate PBMCs, with at least 7 million obtained per sample. Total RNA, at least 6 micrograms per sample, was extracted from PBMCs with Trizol reagent. Naive CD45RAhigh/CD27high T cell percentages were measured by flow cytometry on a PBMC aliquot from every donor.

The sequencing sample was made of blood. The receptor chain draws on TRBV20-1 and TRBJ2-5; the D gene identity is not certain. This receptor was taken from a woman aged 60 to 75 in good health. The nucleotide sequence reads as follows: TGCAGTGCTAGAGATCGCGGAACAGAGACCCAGTACTTC. Translated, this gives CSARDRGTETQYF.